Following are 6 T cell receptor beta chains from one sample sequenced in a study of PD-1 blockade in mismatch repair-deficient tumors. TCRdb's copy holds only in-frame clones and misses some; the assay was immunoSEQ multiplex PCR. The sample shows about 8,700 clones, approximately 88% of them seen only once. These receptors have no known antigen. The time point was: approximately 10-day in vitro stimulation with candidate neoantigen peptide 7. Sequences were derived from cells cultured in vitro, sampled from a patient treated with pembrolizumab. Every receptor here comes from an adult with mismatch repair-deficient cancer.

CDR3 sequence (DNA): TGTGCCAGCAGTTTATCGCGGTCCAGGGAAAATGAAAAACTGTTTTTT. It yields the protein CASSLSRSRENEKLFF. This chain joins TRBV27 and TRBJ1-4, with a possible D match to TRBD1 (5 bases). Germline loops: CDR1 MNHEY, CDR2 SMNVEV (reference sequence). This CDR3 comprises 16 residues. The V end was cut by 0 bases, the J end by 5 bases, with 13 bases between. The variable domain in full, with the rest retrieved from reference TRBV27 and TRBJ1-4, is EAQVTQNPRYLITVTGKKLTVTCSQNMNHEYMSWYRQDPGLGLRQIYYSMNVEVTDKGDVPEGYKVSRKEKRNFPLILESPSPNQTSLYFCASSLSRSRENEKLFFGSGTQLSVL.

V usage is TRBV2 and J usage is TRBJ2-6, with D possibly matching TRBD2 (5 bases). CDR1 is SNHLY, CDR2 FYNNEI, per germline. The CDR3 totals 15 residues. Trimming took off 4 bases at V and 4 bases at J, with 11 bases between the two ends. The CDR3 spells CASSAEEAGANVLTF. The CDR3 DNA sequence: TGTGCCAGCAGTGCGGAGGAGGCAGGGGCCAACGTCCTGACTTTC.

V gene TRBV5-1 combines with J gene TRBJ1-3; 7 nucleotides agree with TRBD1. CDR1 SGHRS and CDR2 YFSETQ come from the germline V gene. The CDR3 has 16 amino acids. After removal of 1 base from V and 0 bases from J, the junction contained 4 bases not matched to a gene. DNA of the CDR3: TGCGCCAGCAGCTTGTCAGGGGGTGTCTCTGGAAACACCATATATTTT. Amino acid sequence: CASSLSGGVSGNTIYF.

The J gene is TRBJ2-1, the V gene TRBV7-3, with D perhaps matching TRBD2 (6 bases). This CDR3 is 15 amino acids long. V lost 5 bases to trimming and J lost 7 bases, with 18 bases between them. Germline V lookup: CDR1 SGHTA, CDR2 FQGTGA. The CDR3 sequence: CASSATPNGGNEQFF. The CDR3 DNA follows: TGTGCCAGCAGCGCCACTCCTAACGGGGGTAATGAGCAGTTCTTC.

The V call is TRBV13, the J call TRBJ2-1; TRBD2 agrees at 9 bases. This CDR3 has 16 amino acids. The V gene end was trimmed by 5 bases and the J gene end by 4 bases; junction bases not matched to a gene: 9. Germline V gene data show CDR1 as PRHDT and CDR2 as FYEKMQ (reference sequence). The CDR3 protein is CASSARLAEAYNEQFF. CDR3 in DNA: TGTGCCAGCAGCGCGAGACTAGCGGAGGCTTACAATGAGCAGTTCTTC.

The chain uses TRBV5-1 and TRBJ2-7; tentatively, D is TRBD2 (5 bases). This CDR3 spans 14 amino acids. Per germline, CDR1 SGHRS and CDR2 YFSETQ. V was shortened by 2 bases and J by 2 bases, with 11 bases between the two germline ends. For the CDR3, the DNA is TGCGCCAGCAGCTTCCGGGGAATGACCTACGAGCAGTACTTC. This translates into CASSFRGMTYEQYF. Looking up the rest from reference TRBV5-1 and TRBJ2-7 gives the full variable domain: KAGVTQTPRYLIKTRGQQVTLSCSPISGHRSVSWYQQTPGQGLQFLFEYFSETQRNKGNFPGRFSGRQFSNSRSEMNVSTLELGDSALYLCASSFRGMTYEQYFGPGTRLTVT.